What follows are 3 T cell receptor beta chains derived from one specimen sequenced in a study of graft-versus-host responses after intestinal transplantation. Clones were sequenced by immunoSEQ multiplex PCR, and TCRdb holds only the in-frame ones, with some missing. The sample consists of around 7,400 clones, around three quarters of them appearing once. From the graft tissue, intraepithelial and lamina propria lymphocytes were released through processing. The sequences come from ileum tissue, collected about 230 days after intestinal transplantation. The origin of the receptors is a human patient who received an intestinal transplant, so some T cells may come from the graft donor.

This clone was seen a handful of times. The chain links TRBV7-8 to TRBJ2-7; D uncertain. Germline CDR1 and CDR2: SGHVS and FQNEAQ. The CDR3 runs to 13 residues. V was clipped by 4 bases and J by 0 bases, with 7 bases between them. The CDR3 DNA is TGTGCCAGCAGCTCCCTGGACTCCTACGAGCAGTACGTC. This encodes CASSSLDSYEQYV.

V and J are TRBV27 and TRBJ2-3; no clear D. Trimming pared 2 bases from V and 8 bases from J, leaving 5 bases between. Germline-derived CDR1 and CDR2 are MNHEY and SMNVEV (reference sequence). The CDR3 is made up of 11 amino acids. This CDR3 reads CASSLLGTQYF. The DNA of the CDR3 is TGTGCCAGCAGTTTACTGGGTACGCAGTATTTT.

The V call is TRBV11-2, the J call TRBJ2-1, with 7 bases that match TRBD2. CDR3 length: 15 residues. Germline trimming cut 1 base from V and 5 bases from J; bases unmatched to any gene: 5. The germline V gene has CDR1 SGHAT and CDR2 FQNNGV. CDR3 coding DNA: TGTGCCAGCAGCTTAGCCCCGGGACTAAACAATGAGCAGTTCTTC. Protein: CASSLAPGLNNEQFF.